This note documents a single TCR beta chain sequence. Clinical histories supplied by participants themselves formed the basis of cohort assignment. The sample is drawn from a study of blood T cell repertoires in COVID-19. In the study overall: Collection of acute and convalescent COVID-19 samples took place in the United States, Italy and Spain. In each case, the material was cDNA or gDNA derived from T cells, B-cell-depleted T cells, or PBMCs.

Profiling relied on immunoSEQ multiplex PCR, and the TCRdb table lists in-frame clones only, not all of them. The sample lists some 180,000 clones, nearly 80% occurring once. The sequence was obtained from a man in his 60s who had been exposed to COVID-19. The sample consisted of PBMCs or T cells enriched from blood (not recorded which).

The CDR3 DNA sequence: TGTGCCTGGGATCGGGACAGTCGGAGTCAGCCCCAGCATTTT. It encodes CAWDRDSRSQPQHF. V usage is TRBV30 and J usage is TRBJ1-5; 7 nucleotides align to TRBD1. The germline gives CDR1 GTSNPN, CDR2 SVGIG (reference sequence). The CDR3 sequence is 14 residues long. V shed 5 bases and J 6 bases; nucleotides not matched to a gene: 10. The whole variable domain, filled in from reference TRBV30 and TRBJ1-5, reads SQTIHQWPATLVQPVGSPLSLECTVEGTSNPNLYWYRQAAGRGLQLLFYSVGIGQISSEVPQNLSASRPQDRQFILSSKKLLLSDSGFYLCAWDRDSRSQPQHFGDGTRLSIL.